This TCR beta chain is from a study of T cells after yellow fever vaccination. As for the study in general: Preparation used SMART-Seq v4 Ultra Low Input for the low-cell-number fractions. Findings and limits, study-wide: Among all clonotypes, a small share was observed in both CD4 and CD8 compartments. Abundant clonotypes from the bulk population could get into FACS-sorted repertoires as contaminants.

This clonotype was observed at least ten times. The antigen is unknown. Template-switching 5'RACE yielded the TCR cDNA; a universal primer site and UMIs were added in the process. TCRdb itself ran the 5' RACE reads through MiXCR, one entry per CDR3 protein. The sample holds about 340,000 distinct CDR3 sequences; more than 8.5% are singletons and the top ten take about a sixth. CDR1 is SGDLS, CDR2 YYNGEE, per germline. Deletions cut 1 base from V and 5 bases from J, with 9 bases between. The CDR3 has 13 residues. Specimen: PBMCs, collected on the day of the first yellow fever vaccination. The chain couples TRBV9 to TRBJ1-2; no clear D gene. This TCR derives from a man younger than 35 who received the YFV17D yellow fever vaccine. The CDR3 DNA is TGTGCCAGCAGCGTACAGGTTGGGTATGGCTACACCTTC. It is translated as CASSVQVGYGYTF. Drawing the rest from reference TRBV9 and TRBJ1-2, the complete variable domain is DSGVTQTPKHLITATGQRVTLRCSPRSGDLSVYWYQQSLDQGLQFLIQYYNGEERAKGNILERFSAQQFPDLHSELNLSSLELGDSALYFCASSVQVGYGYTFGSGTRLTVV.